These 27 T cell receptor beta chains were all obtained from the same sample, sequenced in a study of OX40 agonist ivuxolimab in advanced cancers. Sequencing was performed with immunoSEQ multiplex PCR; in TCRdb, only in-frame clones are kept and a portion is missing. Of about 58,000 clones listed, around 83% are singletons. The specimen was CD4+ or CD8+ T cells sorted from blood, collected in a trial of the OX40 agonist ivuxolimab. The receptors come from an adult with an advanced solid tumor such as melanoma, head and neck, liver or kidney cancer.

The chain recombines TRBV18 with TRBJ1-2; no reliable D call. CDR1 is KGHSH and CDR2 is LQKENI in the germline V gene. The CDR3 consists of 13 residues. Trimming pared 7 bases from V and 1 base from J, leaving 10 bases between. CDR3 region: CASLIQINYGYTF. CDR3 nucleotides: TGTGCCAGCTTAATACAGATTAACTATGGCTACACCTTC.

This clone was seen once. V is TRBV18 and J is TRBJ2-2; D might be TRBD1 (7 bases). Trimming shortened V by 3 bases and J by 6 bases, and 17 bases separated the two germline ends. Germline V gene sequence: CDR1 KGHSH, CDR2 LQKENI. The CDR3 length is 16 residues. The CDR3 sequence: CASSPNRGGTAGELFF. The CDR3 bases are TGTGCCAGCTCACCGAACCGTGGCGGGACAGCCGGGGAGCTGTTTTTT.

The chain couples TRBV4-2 to TRBJ1-4; 7 nucleotides align to TRBD1. V lost 4 bases to trimming and J lost 3 bases; unmatched junction nucleotides: 5. CDR1 and CDR2 (germline): LGHNA, YNFKEQ. The CDR3 is 15 amino acids. Here the CDR3 DNA reads TGTGCCAGCAGCCTGCACAGGGGCGCTAATGAAAAACTGTTTTTT. As protein: CASSLHRGANEKLFF.

The chain combines TRBV11-3 with TRBJ1-2, with TRBD1 identical over 8 bases. Per germline, CDR1 SGHNT and CDR2 YENEEA. This CDR3 is 15 amino acids long. The J segment lost 7 bases and the V segment lost 5 bases, leaving 12 bases of the junction unmatched. CDR3: CASSPRTGRAIGYTF. CDR3 DNA sequence: TGTGCCAGCAGCCCTCGGACAGGGAGGGCGATTGGCTACACCTTC.

By share of the sample, this clone is medium-sized. V usage is TRBV5-1 and J usage is TRBJ2-7; maybe TRBD1 (6 bases). Trimming stripped 3 bases from V and 5 bases from J, with 21 bases between. In germline, CDR1 is SGHRS, CDR2 YFSETQ. The CDR3 runs to 16 residues. The CDR3 region has the DNA TGCGCCAGCAGCTCTCGAATGAGAGACAGGCCTCACGAGCAGTACTTC. As protein: CASSSRMRDRPHEQYF.

This clone was observed a single time. V is TRBV2 and J is TRBJ2-5; possibly TRBD1 for D (6 bases). Germline V gene lookup returns CDR1 SNHLY and CDR2 FYNNEI. The CDR3 contains 13 residues. V gave up 7 bases and J gave up 5 bases, with 14 bases separating them. Here the CDR3 reads CASIQGNSETQYF. Written as DNA, the CDR3 is TGTGCCAGCATACAGGGAAATTCGGAGACCCAGTACTTC.

V usage is TRBV14 and J usage is TRBJ1-1; no clear D gene. Deletions cut 5 bases from V and 1 base from J, with 11 bases between. The germline V gene has CDR1 SGHDN and CDR2 FVKESK. The CDR3 loop spans 14 amino acids. This chain's CDR3 is CASSSQLGNTEAFF. The CDR3 nucleotides are TGTGCCAGCAGCTCCCAATTGGGGAACACTGAAGCTTTCTTT.

The rearrangement uses TRBV10-2 and TRBJ1-2; D unresolved. The CDR3 sequence is 13 residues long. V was cut by 0 bases and J by 7 bases, with 9 bases left in between. Germline V gene lookup returns CDR1 WSHSY and CDR2 SAAADI. CDR3 sequence (DNA): TGCGCCAGCAGTGAGTCTCATAACGGTGGCTACACCTTC. This gives the protein CASSESHNGGYTF.

The table lists this clone with a count of one. This chain links TRBV9 with TRBJ1-1; D is perhaps TRBD1 (5 bases). V was shortened by 8 bases and J by 4 bases, with 15 bases between the two germline ends. CDR1 is SGDLS, CDR2 YYNGEE, per germline. The CDR3 length is 13 residues. DNA of the CDR3: TGTGCCAGTGGGCAGGGAATGGCCACTGAAGCTTTCTTT. Translation: CASGQGMATEAFF.

This clone was observed a single time. The chain uses TRBV6-1 and TRBJ1-2; D is ambiguous. Germline V gene sequence: CDR1 MNHNS, CDR2 SASEGT. The V gene lost 1 base and the J gene lost 8 bases, with 8 bases spanning the gap. The CDR3 has 12 residues. DNA for the CDR3: TGTGCCAGCAGTGAAGTTGGGTTCGGCTACACCTTC. It specifies CASSEVGFGYTF.

The chain employs TRBV5-4 and TRBJ2-1, with D perhaps matching TRBD2 (5 bases). This CDR3 spans 14 amino acids. The germline CDR1 and CDR2 sequences are SGHNT and YYREEE (reference sequence). V gave up 4 bases and J gave up 9 bases, with 17 bases separating them. This CDR3 is CASSRPIPEVEQFF. CDR3 DNA sequence: TGTGCCAGCAGCCGGCCCATTCCGGAGGTTGAGCAGTTCTTC.

This clone occurred once. The chain couples TRBV18 to TRBJ1-3; unclear D gene. Trimming pared 0 bases from V and 0 bases from J, leaving 12 bases between. CDR3 length: 17 residues. CDR1 is KGHSH and CDR2 is LQKENI in the germline V gene. CDR3 coding DNA: TGTGCCAGCTCACCACCCTCGAAACATTCCTCTGGAAACACCATATATTTT. Translating it yields CASSPPSKHSSGNTIYF.

This clone showed up just a few times. V and J are TRBV2 and TRBJ2-3, with D tentatively TRBD2 (7 bases). Germline CDR1 is SNHLY and CDR2 is FYNNEI. The V and J ends lost 3 bases and 5 bases respectively, with 15 bases between them. The CDR3 length is 15 residues. The CDR3 DNA sequence: TGTGCCAGCAGTGAGTCGGGGGGCACTCTAGATACGCAGTATTTT. Protein: CASSESGGTLDTQYF. The entire variable domain, with the rest obtained from reference TRBV2 and TRBJ2-3, is as follows: EPEVTQTPSHQVTQMGQEVILRCVPISNHLYFYWYRQILGQKVEFLVSFYNNEISEKSEIFDDQFSVERPDGSNFTLKIRSTKLEDSAMYFCASSESGGTLDTQYFGPGTRLTVL.

This chain joins TRBV11-2 and TRBJ2-3, with 8 bases matching TRBD2. J lost 5 bases, V lost 5 bases, and 6 bases had no gene match. The CDR3 runs to 14 residues. The V gene's germline CDR1 is SGHAT and CDR2 FQNNGV. CDR3 sequence: CASSRGGPIDTQYF. The CDR3 coding sequence is TGTGCCAGCAGCCGCGGGGGGCCGATAGATACGCAGTATTTT.

On this clone itself: At one boundary the junction diverges from the germline segment, which might be a read error. V and J are TRBV7-3 and TRBJ1-1; D gene ambiguous. This CDR3 region has 13 residues. CDR1 and CDR2 from the germline V gene are SGHTA and FQGTGA. CDR3: CASSLSGNSEAFF. CDR3 sequence (DNA): TGTGCCAGCAGCTTATCGGGGAACTCTGAAGCTTTCTTT.

The chain recombines TRBV4-2 with TRBJ2-3; tentatively, D is TRBD1 or TRBD2 (6 bases each). Trimming took off 4 bases at V and 4 bases at J, with 12 bases between the two ends. Germline V CDR1 and CDR2: LGHNA, YNFKEQ. This CDR3 is built from 14 residues. CDR3 loop: CASSLRRGSDTQYF. The CDR3 nucleotides are TGTGCCAGCAGCCTCCGGAGGGGGTCAGATACGCAGTATTTT.

The chain joins TRBV19 to TRBJ1-3; tentatively, D is TRBD1 (6 bases). The CDR3 is 14 residues long. Trimming removed 6 bases at V and 3 bases at J, with 12 bases between. CDR1 and CDR2 (germline): LNHDA, SQIVND (reference sequence). CDR3 sequence: CASRDTGIGNTIYF. For the CDR3, the DNA is TGTGCCAGTAGGGACACAGGGATTGGAAACACCATATATTTT.

This chain uses TRBV4-1 with TRBJ1-2, with D maybe TRBD1 (6 bases). The V and J ends lost 2 bases and 8 bases respectively, with 15 bases between them. CDR1 MGHRA and CDR2 YSYEKL come from the germline V gene. The CDR3 consists of 14 residues. The CDR3 protein is CASSQRMGQKGYTF. The CDR3 nucleotides are TGCGCCAGCAGCCAACGGATGGGACAAAAAGGCTACACCTTC.

This rearrangement joins TRBV10-3 to TRBJ1-1; D may be TRBD1 (5 bases). V gave up 6 bases and J gave up 1 base, with 12 bases separating them. Germline CDR1 is ENHRY and CDR2 is SYGVKD. This CDR3 is built from 14 residues. CDR3 protein: CAISPVGTNTEAFF. CDR3 coding DNA: TGTGCCATCAGCCCCGTCGGGACGAACACTGAAGCTTTCTTT.

The chain uses TRBV7-8 and TRBJ2-3; D gene ambiguous. The V gene's germline CDR1 is SGHVS and CDR2 FQNEAQ. Deletions cut 7 bases from V and 0 bases from J, with 14 bases between. The CDR3 is made up of 15 amino acids. The DNA for the CDR3 is TGTGCCAGCATCCAATCGACCAGAAGCACAGATACGCAGTATTTT. It translates to CASIQSTRSTDTQYF.

The rearrangement joins TRBV4-2 to TRBJ2-1; no definite D call. Per the germline V gene, CDR1 is LGHNA and CDR2 is YNFKEQ. V lost 0 bases to trimming and J lost 1 base, with 22 bases between them. The CDR3 runs 20 residues. The DNA for the CDR3 is TGTGCCAGCAGCCAAGAGGCGTCGGCGGCCGCCTTATTTTCCTACAATGAGCAGTTCTTC. Translation gives CASSQEASAAALFSYNEQFF.

The chain joins TRBV27 to TRBJ2-3; the match to TRBD1 covers 7 bases. The germline CDR1 and CDR2 sequences are MNHEY and SMNVEV (reference sequence). J gave up 1 base and V 6 bases, and 4 bases lay outside the gene matches. The CDR3 covers 14 residues. The CDR3 is CASRHQGGTDTQYF. The CDR3 DNA sequence: TGTGCCAGCAGACACCAGGGGGGCACAGATACGCAGTATTTT.

Only one count was recorded for this clone. The gene calls are TRBV18 and TRBJ2-1; D is possibly TRBD1 (6 bases). The V gene's germline CDR1 is KGHSH and CDR2 LQKENI. The CDR3 extends over 16 amino acids. The V and J ends lost 3 bases and 0 bases respectively, with 12 bases between them. For the CDR3, the DNA is TGTGCCAGCTCACCGGCGCACAGGGCCTCCTACAATGAGCAGTTCTTC. Translating gives CASSPAHRASYNEQFF.

The V call is TRBV6-1, the J call TRBJ1-5; D gene ambiguous. With 2 bases removed from V and 3 bases from J, the gap between germline ends came to 11 bases. The CDR3 contains 15 residues. Germline lookup yields CDR1 MNHNS and CDR2 SASEGT. CDR3 amino acids: CASSESADFNQPQHF. CDR3 DNA sequence: TGTGCCAGCAGTGAAAGCGCCGACTTCAATCAGCCCCAGCATTTT.

As to this clone: The sample holds other DNA sequences that translate to the same CDR3. The genes are TRBV18 and TRBJ2-3; D is unresolved. V was trimmed by 6 bases and J by 0 bases, leaving 4 bases between them. This CDR3 contains 12 residues. Germline lookup yields CDR1 KGHSH and CDR2 LQKENI. The CDR3 sequence: CASSLSTDTQYF. DNA for the CDR3: TGTGCCAGCTCCCTAAGCACAGATACGCAGTATTTT.

Concerning this clone: At one end, the junction sequence differs from germline, possibly due to a read error. The DNA for the CDR3 is TGTGCTAGCAGCTTTGGACTTAACACCGGGGAGCTGTTTTTT. It codes for CASSFGLNTGELFF. V usage is TRBV7-7 and J usage is TRBJ2-2; TRBD2 is a possible D gene (5 bases). The germline V gene has CDR1 SSHAT and CDR2 FNYEAQ (reference sequence). The CDR3 consists of 14 residues.

V usage is TRBV7-2 and J usage is TRBJ2-5, with D perhaps matching TRBD1 (6 bases). This CDR3 has 14 amino acids. Germline CDR1 SGHTA, CDR2 FQGNSA. Trimming took off 0 bases at V and 5 bases at J, with 10 bases between the two ends. CDR3 sequence: CASSLAGAGETQYF. In nucleotides, the CDR3 is TGTGCCAGCAGCTTAGCGGGGGCAGGGGAGACCCAGTACTTC.